Sequencing of this T cell receptor (beta chain) was carried out in a study of blood T cell repertoires in COVID-19. At the level of the study: The samples span acute and convalescent COVID-19 from the United States, Italy and Spain.

Germline V gives CDR1 MNHNS, CDR2 SASEGT. There are 15 residues in the CDR3. Trimming shortened V by 2 bases and J by 6 bases, and 13 bases separated the two germline ends. Generated by immunoSEQ multiplex PCR, the TCRdb table keeps only in-frame clones and is missing some. Of over 60,000 clones listed, roughly 86% are singletons. V is TRBV6-1 and J is TRBJ1-4; no firm D call. The sequencing sample was made of peripheral blood. The source of this sequence is a woman between 55 and 75 years old with acute or convalescent COVID-19. This CDR3 reads CASSELFAGYEKLFF. CDR3 bases: TGTGCCAGCAGTGAACTTTTCGCAGGTTATGAAAAACTGTTTTTT.